Presented here are 23 T cell receptor beta chains from one specimen sequenced in a study of shared clonotypes between healthy human individuals. Using immunoSEQ multiplex PCR, the repertoire was profiled, and TCRdb retains in-frame clones only, with some absent. In the table there are hundreds of thousands of clones, just over 90% of which are singletons. In the naive CD8 group, cells lacked CD45RO and were positively selected for CCR7, so terminally differentiated effector memory CD45RA+ cells were left out. Source material: naive CD8+ T cells sorted from blood. The receptor set was obtained from a man under 40 in good health.

DNA of the CDR3: TGCGCCAGCAGCCATCCCGGGGGGGGGAGCCAAGAGACCCAGTACTTC. Translation gives CASSHPGGGSQETQYF. The chain is built from TRBV4-1 and TRBJ2-5, with 8 bases aligning to TRBD2. Trimming at V came to 3 bases and at J to 1 base, leaving 7 bases not matched to a gene. The CDR3 loop spans 16 amino acids. Germline V gene data show CDR1 as MGHRA and CDR2 as YSYEKL.

V and J are TRBV6-1 and TRBJ1-5; the D gene is possibly TRBD1 (5 bases). Germline CDR1 and CDR2: MNHNS and SASEGT. The CDR3 is 14 residues long. The V gene lost 2 bases and the J gene lost 4 bases, with 9 bases spanning the gap. The CDR3 sequence is CASSEYYRNQPQHF. For the CDR3, the DNA is TGTGCCAGCAGTGAATACTACAGGAATCAGCCCCAGCATTTT.

V gene TRBV11-1 combines with J gene TRBJ2-1, with TRBD1 matching 8 bases. V lost 3 bases and J lost 6; bases outside the gene matches: 1. There are 13 residues in the CDR3. Germline CDR1 and CDR2: SGHAT and FQDESV (reference sequence). CDR3 protein: CASSFGTGNEQFF. The CDR3 region has the DNA TGTGCCAGCAGCTTTGGGACAGGCAATGAGCAGTTCTTC.

The CDR3 here is CATSSRRLMNTEAFF. DNA for the CDR3: TGTGCCACCAGCAGCAGGAGACTCATGAACACTGAAGCTTTCTTT. This sequence joins TRBV15 and TRBJ1-1; no clear D gene. Trimming removed 3 bases from V and 0 bases from J, with 11 bases in between. This CDR3 contains 15 residues. Per the germline V gene, CDR1 is LNHNV and CDR2 is YYDKDF (reference sequence). Complete variable domain (other parts from reference TRBV15 and TRBJ1-1): DAMVIQNPRYQVTQFGKPVTLSCSQTLNHNVMYWYQQKSSQAPKLLFHYYDKDFNNEADTPDNFQSRRPNTSFCFLDIRSPGLGDTAMYLCATSSRRLMNTEAFFGQGTRLTVV.

This clone appeared once. The chain couples TRBV29-1 to TRBJ2-7; D uncertain. Germline values: CDR1 SQVTM, CDR2 ANQGSEA. This CDR3 comprises 13 residues. Deletions cut 2 bases from V and 0 bases from J, with 8 bases between. The CDR3 DNA follows: TGCAGCGTTGAACGCCCAAACTCCTACGAGCAGTACTTC. Amino acids: CSVERPNSYEQYF.

This chain joins TRBV19 and TRBJ2-5, with TRBD1 matching 7 bases. V trimming: 8 bases; J trimming: 2 bases; junction bases outside the gene matches: 5. The CDR3 contains 13 residues. The V gene's germline CDR1 is LNHDA and CDR2 SQIVND (reference sequence). As DNA, the CDR3 is TGTGCCAGTCGGCAGGGGGAGCAAGAGACCCAGTACTTC. This codes for CASRQGEQETQYF.

The V and J genes are TRBV9 and TRBJ2-7; 9 nucleotides line up with TRBD2. J gave up 6 bases and V 0 bases, and 7 bases lay outside the gene matches. The CDR3 is made up of 15 amino acids. Germline V gene data show CDR1 as SGDLS and CDR2 as YYNGEE. CDR3: CASSVARSGRSEQYF. In nucleotides, the CDR3 is TGTGCCAGCAGCGTAGCTCGAAGCGGGAGGTCCGAGCAGTACTTC.

The chain has TRBV2 and TRBJ2-5; D is unresolved. The germline CDR1 and CDR2 sequences are SNHLY and FYNNEI. This CDR3 spans 15 amino acids. The V and J ends lost 1 base and 5 bases respectively, with 14 bases between them. CDR3 nucleotides: TGTGCCAGCAGTGAAGTGCCGCTGCCTGGGGAGACCCAGTACTTC. This sequence encodes CASSEVPLPGETQYF.

The CDR3 sequence is CASSVAGEESEQFF. The CDR3 region has the DNA TGTGCCAGCAGCGTAGCGGGAGAGGAAAGTGAGCAGTTCTTC. The chain combines TRBV9 with TRBJ2-1; weak D call: TRBD2 (6 bases). CDR1 is SGDLS, CDR2 YYNGEE, per germline. Between the trimmed V and J ends, which lost 0 bases and 9 bases, there was a span of 13 bases. CDR3 length equals 14 residues.

This clone was counted a single time. The chain employs TRBV7-2 and TRBJ2-7, with TRBD2 matching 7 bases. Germline V gene sequence: CDR1 SGHTA, CDR2 FQGNSA. CDR3 length equals 15 residues. Trimming at V came to 1 base and at J to 3 bases, leaving 6 bases not matched to a gene. DNA for the CDR3: TGTGCCAGCAGCTTAGGGGTAGCGGGCGTCTACGAGCAGTACTTC. The encoded protein is CASSLGVAGVYEQYF.

The J gene is TRBJ2-3, the V gene TRBV27; 13 positions match TRBD2. The J segment lost 5 bases and the V segment lost 5 bases, leaving 4 bases of the junction unmatched. From germline, CDR1 is MNHEY and CDR2 SMNVEV (reference sequence). The CDR3 has 15 residues. CDR3 amino acids: CASSVRTSGRDTQYF. CDR3 nucleotide sequence: TGTGCCAGCAGTGTAAGGACTAGCGGGAGAGATACGCAGTATTTT.

The V gene is TRBV5-1, the J gene TRBJ2-1; D call uncertain. V lost 2 bases and J lost 10, with 19 bases in between. The CDR3 covers 15 residues. Germline V gives CDR1 SGHRS, CDR2 YFSETQ. CDR3 in amino acids: CASSLRQDPSQEQFF. In DNA, the CDR3 is TGCGCCAGCAGCTTAAGGCAGGACCCCTCTCAGGAGCAGTTCTTC.

The chain joins TRBV10-3 to TRBJ1-5; D unclear. Germline values: CDR1 ENHRY, CDR2 SYGVKD. V lost 7 bases, J lost 5 bases, and 12 bases lay in between. The CDR3 is made up of 13 amino acids. The CDR3 sequence: CAITDLADQPQHF. The CDR3 DNA reads TGTGCCATCACAGACCTGGCGGATCAGCCCCAGCATTTT.

The chain links TRBV12-5 to TRBJ2-5; 12 nucleotides line up with TRBD1. Germline loops: CDR1 LGHNT, CDR2 FRNRAP. V was pared by 2 bases and J by 5 bases, with 12 bases of the junction left unmatched. The CDR3 loop spans 18 amino acids. As DNA, the CDR3 is TGTGCTAGTGGTTTGTCCCCCACCGGGACAGGGGGCGATGAGACCCAGTACTTC. Its translation: CASGLSPTGTGGDETQYF.

This sequence joins TRBV28 and TRBJ1-2, with D possibly being TRBD1 (6 bases). The CDR3 covers 14 residues. V shed 6 bases and J shed 5 bases, with 16 bases lying between them. The germline CDR1 and CDR2 sequences are MDHEN and SYDVKM. CDR3 DNA sequence: TGTGCCAGCAGCCACGCCCCGGGGGCGTATGGCTACACCTTC. Amino acids: CASSHAPGAYGYTF.

This clone has just one count. This sequence joins TRBV10-3 and TRBJ1-1; D might be TRBD1 (6 bases). The CDR3 length is 16 residues. The germline gives CDR1 ENHRY, CDR2 SYGVKD. V dropped 6 bases and J dropped 3 bases, with 20 bases sitting between them. The CDR3 loop is CAISGGDKWGDTEAFF. Written as DNA, the CDR3 is TGTGCCATCAGCGGTGGGGACAAATGGGGGGACACTGAAGCTTTCTTT.

This chain connects TRBV7-9 to TRBJ2-2; no clear D gene. V gave up 1 base and J gave up 5 bases, with 11 bases separating them. Germline CDR1 SEHNR, CDR2 FQNEAQ (reference sequence). The CDR3 runs 15 residues. The DNA of the CDR3 is TGTGCCAGCAGCTTAGTCGTGGAACTAACCGGGGAGCTGTTTTTT. This gives the protein CASSLVVELTGELFF.

V is TRBV27 and J is TRBJ2-1; maybe TRBD2 (6 bases). CDR1 and CDR2 from the germline V gene are MNHEY and SMNVEV (reference sequence). CDR3 length: 17 residues. Between the trimmed V and J ends, which lost 4 bases and 0 bases, there was a span of 16 bases. The CDR3 protein is CASSWTTPIHSYNEQFF. The CDR3 coding sequence is TGTGCCAGCAGTTGGACTACTCCAATTCACTCCTACAATGAGCAGTTCTTC.

The genes are TRBV28 and TRBJ1-2; 7 nucleotides agree with TRBD1. The trim removed 6 bases at V and 3 bases at J, leaving 10 bases unmatched. The CDR3 loop spans 15 amino acids. The germline V gene encodes CDR1 MDHEN and CDR2 SYDVKM. CDR3 protein: CASSLRPTGYYGYTF. The CDR3 nucleotides read TGTGCCAGCAGCCTCCGCCCGACAGGGTACTATGGCTACACCTTC.

The CDR3 reads CASSSPTTGVIAYEQYF. CDR3 coding DNA: TGTGCCAGCAGTTCCCCCACGACAGGAGTTATTGCCTACGAGCAGTACTTC. The V call is TRBV27, the J call TRBJ2-7; D is perhaps TRBD1 (6 bases). The V end lost 4 bases, the J end lost 2 bases, and 21 bases lay between the germline ends. Germline V lookup: CDR1 MNHEY, CDR2 SMNVEV (reference sequence). The CDR3 has 17 amino acids.

About this clone: Within the sample, other DNA sequences also encode this same CDR3. The J gene is TRBJ1-2, the V gene TRBV9; D remains ambiguous. Per germline, CDR1 SGDLS and CDR2 YYNGEE. Trimming removed 4 bases from V and 6 bases from J, with 7 bases in between. The CDR3 is 11 residues long. This CDR3 reads CASSSRDGYTF. CDR3 sequence (DNA): TGTGCCAGCAGCTCCCGCGATGGCTACACCTTC.

The rearrangement joins TRBV5-4 to TRBJ2-7, with D possibly matching TRBD2 (5 bases). Looked up from germline, CDR1 is SGHNT and CDR2 is YYREEE (reference sequence). Deletions cut 0 bases from V and 2 bases from J, with 9 bases between. This CDR3 contains 14 residues. This CDR3 is CASSLVGIAYEQYF. In nucleotides, the CDR3 is TGTGCCAGCAGCTTGGTCGGGATAGCCTACGAGCAGTACTTC. Complete variable domain (other parts from reference TRBV5-4 and TRBJ2-7): ETGVTQSPTHLIKTRGQQVTLRCSSQSGHNTVSWYQQALGQGPQFIFQYYREEENGRGNFPPRFSGLQFPNYSSELNVNALELDDSALYLCASSLVGIAYEQYFGPGTRLTVT.

The chain is built from TRBV10-1 and TRBJ2-5, with D perhaps matching TRBD1 or TRBD2 (5 bases each). With 6 bases removed from V and 5 bases from J, the gap between germline ends came to 16 bases. This CDR3 contains 14 residues. The V gene's germline CDR1 is WNHNN and CDR2 SYGVQD (reference sequence). Here the CDR3 reads CASSRLGELETQYF. DNA for the CDR3: TGCGCCAGCAGCCGCTTGGGGGAGTTGGAGACCCAGTACTTC.